The 12 T cell receptor beta chains below come from one sample, sequenced in a study of regulatory and conventional T cells in RAG deficiency (dated by TCRdb to the late 2010s). Before genomic DNA extraction, conventional CD4+ T cells were purified from blood as CD25-low CD127-high cells. The protocol used for the library was the immunoSEQ multiplex PCR assay. What TCRdb holds here is the immuneACCESS table cut down to in-frame rearrangements. Part of the clones is not present; checked against another copy, under half of the missing clones reflect an unresolved V gene, and the others are unexplained. The table for this sample lists around 30,000 clones; roughly 96% of them were counted only once. The top ten constitute about 0.17% of the sample. The sample was also linked to a second study, of regulatory T cells. The second study's authors report: The multiplex PCR relied on 52 forward TRBV primers and 13 reverse TRBJ primers, and amplification bias was corrected through assay-based and computational methods.

Material: CD25- CD4+ T cells sorted from blood. These receptors were obtained from a human donor in good health.

J is TRBJ1-1 and V is TRBV27; weak D call: TRBD1 (6 bases). CDR3 length: 13 amino acids. The V end lost 2 bases, the J end lost 3 bases, and 7 bases lay between the germline ends. The germline V gene has CDR1 MNHEY and CDR2 SMNVEV (reference sequence). The CDR3 loop is CASSLQGYTEAFF. The DNA for the CDR3 is TGTGCCAGCAGTTTACAGGGGTACACTGAAGCTTTCTTT.

The chain links TRBV27 to TRBJ2-3, with TRBD1 matching over 8 bases. V was clipped by 6 bases and J by 3 bases; unmatched bases: 5. This CDR3 has 14 residues. The germline V gene has CDR1 MNHEY and CDR2 SMNVEV (reference sequence). The CDR3: CASRRTGKTDTQYF. The CDR3 DNA reads as TGTGCCAGCAGGCGGACAGGGAAGACAGATACGCAGTATTTT.

The chain's CDR3 is CASSVVGDTEAFF. CDR3 nucleotide sequence: TGTGCCAGCAGCGTCGTCGGGGACACTGAAGCTTTCTTT. The rearrangement links TRBV9 to TRBJ1-1, with D unresolved. Trimming left V 2 bases short and J 3 bases short, with 8 bases between. From germline, CDR1 is SGDLS and CDR2 YYNGEE. The CDR3 has 13 residues.

The chain combines TRBV27 with TRBJ1-2; TRBD1 is a possible D gene (6 bases). CDR3 length: 12 residues. V lost 7 bases and J 8 bases, leaving 14 bases between the germline ends. Germline V gene lookup returns CDR1 MNHEY and CDR2 SMNVEV (reference sequence). CDR3: CASKSRGGGYTF. The DNA of the CDR3 is TGTGCCAGCAAGTCCAGGGGAGGGGGCTACACCTTC.

J is TRBJ2-2 and V is TRBV7-3; 13 nucleotides line up with TRBD2. The length of the CDR3 is 16 residues. Losses at the gene ends were 5 bases for V and 6 bases for J; bases not matched to a gene: 6. Germline V lookup: CDR1 SGHTA, CDR2 FQGTGA. The CDR3: CASSPLLAGGPGELFF. The DNA for the CDR3 is TGTGCCAGCAGCCCACTACTAGCGGGGGGGCCCGGGGAGCTGTTTTTT.

V gene TRBV5-1 combines with J gene TRBJ1-1; D unresolved. This CDR3 contains 15 residues. CDR1 is SGHRS, CDR2 YFSETQ, per germline. Between the trimmed V and J ends, which lost 0 bases and 1 base, there was a span of 10 bases. CDR3 coding DNA: TGCGCCAGCAGCTTGGGTTCCCTTTCGAACACTGAAGCTTTCTTT. It translates to CASSLGSLSNTEAFF.

The CDR3 protein is CASSPRRGYSQPQHF. The CDR3 nucleotides are TGTGCCAGCAGCCCCCGAAGGGGCTACAGTCAGCCCCAGCATTTT. The V call is TRBV7-8, the J call TRBJ1-5, with a possible D match to TRBD1 (5 bases). CDR1 and CDR2 from the germline V gene are SGHVS and FQNEAQ. The CDR3 spans 15 residues. V gave up 5 bases and J gave up 6 bases, with 17 bases separating them.

The chain has TRBV6-1 and TRBJ1-1; D is uncertain. Germline V gene lookup returns CDR1 MNHNS and CDR2 SASEGT. The CDR3 consists of 12 residues. The V end was cut by 8 bases, the J end by 1 base, with 8 bases between. The CDR3 nucleotides are TGTGCCAGCGCGGCGGGGAACACTGAAGCTTTCTTT. Its translation: CASAAGNTEAFF.

This clone has just one count. The chain uses TRBV11-2 and TRBJ2-5; maybe TRBD2 (6 bases). Germline CDR1 reads SGHAT; CDR2 reads FQNNGV. CDR3 length: 15 residues. V gave up 7 bases and J gave up 2 bases, with 17 bases separating them. The CDR3 is CASTRRGAGQETQYF. CDR3 DNA sequence: TGTGCCAGCACCAGGCGCGGGGCCGGTCAAGAGACCCAGTACTTC. Complete variable domain (other parts from reference TRBV11-2 and TRBJ2-5): EAGVAQSPRYKIIEKRQSVAFWCNPISGHATLYWYQQILGQGPKLLIQFQNNGVVDDSQLPKDRFSAERLKGVDSTLKIQPAKLEDSAVYLCASTRRGAGQETQYFGPGTRLLVL.

The V call is TRBV6-5, the J call TRBJ1-2; D possibly corresponds to TRBD1 (5 bases). V lost 5 bases and J lost 8, with 12 bases in between. CDR1 is MNHEY and CDR2 is SVGAGI in the germline V gene. The CDR3 runs to 12 residues. CDR3 bases: TGTGCCAGCAGTGTTCAGGGATGGGGCTACACCTTC. Amino acids: CASSVQGWGYTF.

This chain links TRBV6-5 with TRBJ1-2; tentatively, D is TRBD1 (6 bases). The CDR3 runs to 14 residues. V gave up 5 bases and J gave up 1 base, with 11 bases separating them. CDR1 and CDR2 from the germline V gene are MNHEY and SVGAGI. The CDR3 DNA is TGTGCCAGCAGTGCATACAGGGATAACTATGGCTACACCTTC. Its translation: CASSAYRDNYGYTF.

The V call is TRBV14, the J call TRBJ2-7; TRBD2 is a possible D gene (6 bases). V lost 1 base, J lost 6 bases, and 19 bases lay in between. Germline V CDR1 and CDR2: SGHDN, FVKESK. The CDR3 is made up of 16 amino acids. The CDR3 protein is CASSQVGGWKVSEQYF. CDR3 DNA: TGTGCCAGCAGCCAAGTGGGGGGATGGAAGGTCTCCGAGCAGTACTTC.